This TCR beta chain came from a study of blood T cell repertoires in COVID-19. Germline V lookup: CDR1 GTSNPN, CDR2 SVGIG (reference sequence). The CDR3 sequence is 13 residues long. Deletions cut 0 bases from V and 4 bases from J, with 9 bases between. Followed longitudinally, the Seattle patients had been enrolled during active infection. Original processing methods: Estimation of nucleated cell counts relied on the amplification of reference gene primers. Repertoires were generated with immunoSEQ multiplex PCR, while TCRdb's copy carries only in-frame clones and drops some. V and J calls and clone size are those listed in that table; D and trimming were worked out from the DNA. This sample has approximately 530,000 clones, with around 90% found just once.

V is TRBV30 and J is TRBJ1-1; maybe TRBD1 (5 bases). The sequenced sample was peripheral blood. The sequence came from a woman aged 45-65 years with COVID-19, enrolled during active disease. CDR3 loop: CAWSVRQPTEAFF. The CDR3 region has the DNA TGTGCCTGGAGTGTAAGACAGCCCACTGAAGCTTTCTTT.